The clone carrying this T cell receptor (beta chain) has just a few counts. Its antigen is currently unknown. Unique molecular identifiers were incorporated during preparation of the TCRbeta library. MiXCR was run by TCRdb on the PCR reads, yielding one entry per CDR3 protein. The table includes approximately 82,000 distinct CDR3 sequences, roughly 15% detected once. The data originate from a study of T-cell reconstitution after alpha-beta-depleted transplantation in children. The CDR3 spans 14 residues. The V and J ends lost 0 bases and 3 bases respectively, with 10 bases between them. The germline V gene encodes CDR1 SGHRS and CDR2 YFSETQ. Overall study results and limits: There were reportedly several hundred expanded graft clones from which alpha-beta T cells came about two months after transplant. T-cell counts and diversity at one year following transplant were attributed mainly to newly produced T cells. For some patients, TCRbeta diversity was high at day 60 because of recipient T cells and thymic progenitors that survived.

The receptor was derived from a male patient aged 2-9 years who had a stem cell transplant for acute lymphoblastic leukemia, so the T cells may come from the graft donor. Sequencing used PBMCs, mostly from graft donor cells, obtained 180 days after TCRalphabeta/CD19-depleted stem cell transplant. The chain uses TRBV5-1 and TRBJ2-7; possible D gene TRBD1, 5 bases. The CDR3 region has the DNA TGCGCCAGCAGCTTGGGTGGGGCCCTCTACGAGCAGTACTTC. Its translation: CASSLGGALYEQYF.